The 16 T cell receptor beta chains presented below share a single source sample, sequenced in a study of CD8+ T cells in alopecia areata. Extracted from the samples, RNA was reverse transcribed into cDNA to serve as the sequencing template. Assay: immunoSEQ multiplex PCR; the TCRdb copy retains only in-frame clones and omits some. The sample is made up of about 270,000 clones, none counted only once. A panel of CD4, CD8alpha, NKG2D, NKG2ACE and other markers served to sort pooled cutaneous lymph node cells. Sequenced sample: CD4+ T cells sorted from a lymph node. These receptors came from a C3H/HeJ mouse with alopecia areata. For this strain, the MHC haplotype corresponds to H2-k.

This clone was seen more than once but under ten times. The gene symbols are mouse symbols. The sequence runs out 4 residues before the end of the CDR3; the remainder is reconstructed from the germline J gene. The chain combines TRBV5 with TRBJ2-3, with TRBD2 matching over 12 bases. The V segment lost 3 bases and the J segment 0 bases; nucleotides outside the gene matches: 4. From germline, CDR1 is LGHNA and CDR2 YNLKQL (reference sequence). The CDR3 loop spans 17 amino acids. The sequenced part of the CDR3 DNA is TGTGCCAGCAGCCATGGACTGGGGGGGGCTAGTGCAGAA. Translating gives CASSHGLGGASAE. In full, the CDR3 reads CASSHGLGGASAETLYF.

This clone has just a few counts. Gene names follow the mouse nomenclature. The read gets to within 3 residues of the CDR3 end, and the germline J gene fills in the rest. The chain couples TRBV13-3 to TRBJ1-6; TRBD1 agrees at 9 bases. TRBJ1-6 qualifies as an ORF whose function is uncertain. V shed 2 bases, J shed 6 bases, and the junction held 3 bases outside the gene matches. Germline V gene lookup returns CDR1 NNHDY and CDR2 SYVADS. The CDR3 totals 15 residues. CDR3 loop: CASSEKGQGNSPLYF. The CDR3 bases that were read are TGTGCCAGCAGTGAGAAGGGACAGGGTAATTCGCCC.

This clone was counted only a few times. Genes here carry mouse names. Read coverage stops 4 residues before the CDR3 terminus; the germline J gene supplies the remainder. The genes are TRBV31 and TRBJ2-1; 10 bases are a match to TRBD1. CDR3 length: 15 residues. Unmatched junction bases numbered 5, after V lost 0 bases and J lost 6 bases. Germline V CDR1 and CDR2: GKSSPN, SITVG. The chain's CDR3 is CAWSLPGQGLAEQFF. CDR3 DNA, as far as it was read: TGTGCCTGGAGTCTACCGGGACAGGGGCTTGCT. Based on the CDR3 plus reference TRBV31 and TRBJ2-1, the full variable domain is AQTIHQWPVAEIKAVGSPLSLGCTIKGKSSPNLYWYWQATGGTLQQLFYSITVGQVESVVQLNLSASRPKDDQFILSTEKLLLSHSGFYLCAWSLPGQGLAEQFFGPGTRLTVL.

This clone has only a few counts. Genes and germline come from the mouse. The read ends 4 residues before the CDR3 terminus; that terminus is restored from the germline J gene. This chain links TRBV13-1 with TRBJ2-4, with 12 bases that match TRBD2. Germline lookup yields CDR1 NSHNY and CDR2 SYGAGN. V shed 4 bases and J 2 bases; nucleotides not matched to a gene: 2. This CDR3 is built from 15 residues. Incomplete CDR3 DNA: TGTGCCAGCAGTAGACTGGGGGGGCTTCAAAAC. It yields the protein CASSRLGGLQN. The whole CDR3 protein reads CASSRLGGLQNTLYF.

This clone showed up just a few times. Mouse gene names and germline throughout. The CDR3 is cut off 4 residues early in the read; its end comes from the germline J gene. The chain combines TRBV17 with TRBJ2-3, with a possible D match to TRBD2 (5 bases). CDR3 length: 16 amino acids. Trimming took 0 bases from V and 1 from J, leaving 11 bases between them. From germline, CDR1 is MNHDT and CDR2 YYDKIL. CDR3: CASSRDGEMGAETLYF. The sequenced CDR3 bases are TGTGCTAGCAGTAGAGATGGGGAGATGGGTGCAGAA.

There are a few counts of this clone. Mouse names are used for the genes. Coverage ceases 4 residues before the CDR3 finishes, and the germline J gene fills in the end. The chain uses TRBV19 and TRBJ1-2; 9 nucleotides line up with TRBD1. CDR1 and CDR2 (germline): FNHDT, SITEND (reference sequence). The CDR3 extends over 12 amino acids. V lost 8 bases, J lost 3 bases, and 2 bases stayed unmatched. The CDR3 DNA, read in part, is TGTGCCAGTACAGGGGGCGACTCC. Amino acid sequence: CASTGGDS. In full, the CDR3 is CASTGGDSDYTF.

This clone occurred a few times. Here the gene names and germline are mouse. The missing CDR3 end, 4 residues past where the read stops, is filled in from the germline J gene. The chain is built from TRBV13-1 and TRBJ2-1, with 8 bases lining up with TRBD2. CDR1 and CDR2 from the germline V gene are NSHNY and SYGAGN. After removal of 6 bases from V and 1 base from J, the junction contained 0 bases not matched to a gene. CDR3 length equals 13 residues. Incomplete CDR3 DNA: TGTGCCAGCATGGGGGGGAACTATGCT. This translates into CASMGGNYA. The full-length CDR3 reads as CASMGGNYAEQFF.

This clone showed up just a few times. Mouse names are used for the genes. The CDR3 end lies 4 residues beyond the end of the read and is filled in from the germline J gene. This chain connects TRBV13-2 to TRBJ2-2, with TRBD1 identical over 7 bases. This CDR3 has 14 amino acids. Trimming removed 7 bases from V and 0 bases from J; junction bases left unmatched: 3. The germline gives CDR1 NNHNN, CDR2 SYGAGS (reference sequence). The covered CDR3 bases are TGTGCCAGCAGGGACAGAGCAAACACCGGG. Translated: CASRDRANTG. The full CDR3 is CASRDRANTGQLYF.

A remark on this clone: Gene names are mouse gene names. The read stops 3 residues short of the end of the CDR3; the missing end is completed from the germline J gene. V is TRBV13-2 and J is TRBJ1-6; possible D gene TRBD1, 6 bases. TRBJ1-6 is noted as an ORF with a role that remains uncertain. This CDR3 spans 15 amino acids. Germline assignment: CDR1 NNHNN and CDR2 SYGAGS (reference sequence). The V end was cut by 0 bases, the J end by 3 bases, with 7 bases between. The CDR3 DNA, read in part, is TGTGCCAGCGGTGATGGGACAGTCTATAATTCGCCC. Translation: CASGDGTVYNSP. The full CDR3 protein is CASGDGTVYNSPLYF.

A remark on this clone: Any gene name here is a mouse gene name. The CDR3 bases that were read are TGTGCCAGCAGAGGACACAACCAAGAC. Protein sequence: CASRGHNQD. The complete CDR3 reads CASRGHNQDTQYF. The chain couples TRBV13-1 to TRBJ2-5; tentative D call: TRBD1 (5 bases). The observed sequence ends 4 residues before the CDR3 terminus, with the missing tail filled in from the germline J gene. Deletions cut 5 bases from V and 0 bases from J, with 7 bases between. The CDR3 covers 13 residues. Germline V gene sequence: CDR1 NSHNY, CDR2 SYGAGN.

Comment on this clone: Genes and germline come from the mouse. Read coverage stops 4 residues before the CDR3 terminus; the germline J gene supplies the remainder. V and J are TRBV5 and TRBJ2-5; 10 bases match TRBD2. Losses at the gene ends were 0 bases for V and 0 bases for J; bases not matched to a gene: 3. The CDR3 length is 17 residues. Germline V gene lookup returns CDR1 LGHNA and CDR2 YNLKQL (reference sequence). This chain's CDR3 is CASSQDWDWGNQDTQYF. The part of the CDR3 DNA that was read is TGTGCCAGCAGCCAAGATTGGGACTGGGGTAACCAAGAC.

Turning to this clone: The listed genes are named as in mouse. The read ends 4 residues before the CDR3 terminus; that terminus is restored from the germline J gene. The J gene is TRBJ2-2, the V gene TRBV29; the match to TRBD1 covers 9 bases. Trimming at V came to 6 bases and at J to 6 bases, leaving 2 bases not matched to a gene. The CDR3 has 13 amino acids. The germline V gene has CDR1 MSHET and CDR2 SYDVDS. CDR3 loop: CASRTGGAGQLYF. The part of the CDR3 DNA that was read is TGTGCTAGCAGGACAGGGGGAGCCGGG.

Turning to this clone: Gene names and germline refer to mouse. The read stops 4 residues short of the end of the CDR3; the missing end is completed from the germline J gene. This chain connects TRBV13-1 to TRBJ2-1, with D perhaps TRBD2 (7 bases). This CDR3 comprises 14 residues. Trimming removed 1 base at V and 6 bases at J, with 11 bases between. CDR1 NSHNY and CDR2 SYGAGN come from the germline V gene. The covered CDR3 bases are TGTGCCAGCAGTGATTGGGGGGCGCTTGCT. Residues: CASSDWGALA. The whole CDR3 sequence is CASSDWGALAEQFF.

As regards this clone: Gene names are mouse gene names. CDR3 amino acids: CTCRRTANTEVFF. CDR3 DNA (partial): TGCACCTGCAGGAGGACAGCAAACACA. The rearrangement uses TRBV1 and TRBJ1-1; possibly TRBD1 for D (6 bases). The read stops 4 residues short of the end of the CDR3; the missing end is completed from the germline J gene. V lost 6 bases and J 0 bases, leaving 8 bases between the germline ends. CDR3 length: 13 residues. Germline CDR1 and CDR2: NSQYPW and LRSPGD (reference sequence).

With respect to this clone: Gene and germline names: mouse. The CDR3 end lies 4 residues beyond the end of the read and is filled in from the germline J gene. The gene calls are TRBV13-1 and TRBJ2-1; D is undetermined. Germline loops: CDR1 NSHNY, CDR2 SYGAGN. The V end lost 3 bases, the J end lost 1 base, and 8 bases lay between the germline ends. This CDR3 has 14 residues. The CDR3 sequence: CASSVTKNYAEQFF. The CDR3 bases that were read are TGTGCCAGCAGTGTGACAAAAAACTATGCT.

Comment on this clone: Gene and germline names: mouse. The CDR3 end is not reached by the read, which stops 4 residues before it; the germline J gene fills it in. The same CDR3 arises from other DNA sequences in this sample as well. The chain joins TRBV13-1 to TRBJ2-3; 7 bases agree with TRBD2. Trimming took 0 bases from V and 0 from J; bases not matched to a gene: 4. CDR3 length: 16 residues. Germline assignment: CDR1 NSHNY and CDR2 SYGAGN. CDR3 DNA (partial): TGTGCCAGCAGTGATGCATCTGGGGGTAGTGCAGAA. It codes for CASSDASGGSAE. The full CDR3 protein is CASSDASGGSAETLYF.